The 17 T cell receptor beta chains given below trace back to one sample, sequenced in a study of T cell clonotyping in hematopoietic cell transplantation. The repertoire was sequenced with immunoSEQ multiplex PCR; TCRdb's copy has only in-frame clones and lacks some. The data show roughly 40,000 clones, 85% seen once. Time point denoted: recipient sample about 28 days before transplant, after cytoreduction. The sample in question was peripheral blood mononuclear cells, obtained before stem cell transplant. The receptors originated from a man between 60 and 75 years old with acute myeloid leukemia. Some clones in this sample may be carry-over from other donors' samples.

J is TRBJ1-6 and V is TRBV7-9; 8 bases align to TRBD1. Germline V gene lookup returns CDR1 SEHNR and CDR2 FQNEAQ (reference sequence). With 4 bases clipped from V and 3 bases from J, the junction kept 5 bases outside the gene matches. This CDR3 spans 16 amino acids. As DNA, the CDR3 is TGTGCCAGCAGCTCCGGACAGGGTTTCTATAATTCACCCCTCCACTTT. Its translation: CASSSGQGFYNSPLHF.

This chain connects TRBV19 to TRBJ2-7; D might be TRBD1 (6 bases). The CDR3 runs to 14 residues. Germline assignment: CDR1 LNHDA and CDR2 SQIVND (reference sequence). V lost 1 base to trimming and J lost 6 bases, with 13 bases between them. The CDR3 nucleotides are TGTGCCAGTAGTATAGTGGGACACTCGGGCGAGCAGTACTTC. It translates to CASSIVGHSGEQYF. Variable domain in full (rest from reference TRBV19 and TRBJ2-7): DGGITQSPKYLFRKEGQNVTLSCEQNLNHDAMYWYRQDPGQGLRLIYYSQIVNDFQKGDIAEGYSVSREKKESFPLTVTSAQKNPTAFYLCASSIVGHSGEQYFGPGTRLTVT.

This clone was found once. V gene TRBV5-4 combines with J gene TRBJ2-7, with D possibly matching TRBD1 (5 bases). CDR1 is SGHNT, CDR2 YYREEE, per germline (reference sequence). Trimming pared 0 bases from V and 3 bases from J, leaving 10 bases between. The CDR3 length is 14 residues. DNA for the CDR3: TGTGCCAGCAGCTTGGAACAGGACCACTACGAGCAGTACTTC. It codes for CASSLEQDHYEQYF.

The chain joins TRBV2 to TRBJ2-7; 8 nucleotides align to TRBD1. The germline V gene has CDR1 SNHLY and CDR2 FYNNEI. The CDR3 runs 14 residues. The V gene end was trimmed by 7 bases and the J gene end by 2 bases; junction bases not matched to a gene: 7. CDR3 amino acids: CASNWGQDTYEQYF. CDR3 bases: TGTGCCAGCAATTGGGGACAGGACACCTACGAGCAGTACTTC.

This chain connects TRBV27 to TRBJ1-2; D unresolved. V dropped 8 bases and J dropped 7 bases, with 20 bases sitting between them. Germline CDR1 is MNHEY and CDR2 is SMNVEV (reference sequence). This CDR3 is 14 amino acids long. CDR3 protein: CASLDFSRGSGYTF. As DNA, the CDR3 is TGTGCCAGCCTCGATTTCTCCCGGGGATCTGGCTACACCTTC.

The sample holds a few counts of this clone. The chain couples TRBV2 to TRBJ1-1; D remains ambiguous. From germline, CDR1 is SNHLY and CDR2 FYNNEI. CDR3 length: 12 residues. With 8 bases removed from V and 2 bases from J, the gap between germline ends came to 9 bases. The CDR3 spells CASDEANTEAFF. CDR3 bases: TGTGCCAGCGATGAAGCAAACACTGAAGCTTTCTTT.

DNA for the CDR3: TGCGCCAGCAGCCACCTAGCGGAACAAAACACCGGGGAGCTGTTTTTT. This gives the protein CASSHLAEQNTGELFF. This chain links TRBV4-1 with TRBJ2-2; 7 nucleotides align to TRBD2. The CDR3 loop spans 16 amino acids. J lost 2 bases, V lost 3 bases, and 6 bases had no gene match. Germline V gene data show CDR1 as MGHRA and CDR2 as YSYEKL.

V and J are TRBV19 and TRBJ1-1; D possibly corresponds to TRBD1 (6 bases). From germline, CDR1 is LNHDA and CDR2 SQIVND (reference sequence). The CDR3 is 15 residues long. V gave up 3 bases and J gave up 7 bases, with 18 bases separating them. The CDR3 nucleotides are TGTGCCAGTAGTATTGTGGGGGCGCGATTCGGTGAAGCTTTCTTT. Amino acids: CASSIVGARFGEAFF.

The genes are TRBV5-8 and TRBJ1-2; 8 nucleotides match TRBD1. CDR1 is SGHTS, CDR2 YDEGEE, per germline. This CDR3 comprises 13 residues. V shed 4 bases, J shed 7 bases, and the junction held 6 bases outside the gene matches. The CDR3 coding sequence is TGTGCCAGCAGCCCGTCAGGGGGCTTTGGCTACACCTTC. This gives the protein CASSPSGGFGYTF. Variable domain in full (rest from reference TRBV5-8 and TRBJ1-2): EAGVTQSPTHLIKTRGQQATLRCSPISGHTSVYWYQQALGLGLQFLLWYDEGEERNRGNFPPRFSGRQFPNYSSELNVNALELEDSALYLCASSPSGGFGYTFGSGTRLTVV.

In this sample, this clone turned up once. The J gene is TRBJ2-7, the V gene TRBV27; 10 bases align to TRBD2. V dropped 3 bases and J dropped 0; count of bases not matched to a gene: 5. CDR3 size: 16 residues. Germline V gene data show CDR1 as MNHEY and CDR2 as SMNVEV (reference sequence). CDR3 nucleotides: TGTGCCAGCAGTTTGAGCGGGGGGGGTGTCTCCTACGAGCAGTACTTC. Amino acids: CASSLSGGGVSYEQYF.

The chain carries TRBV5-6 and TRBJ2-3, with no clear D. Germline V gives CDR1 SGHDT, CDR2 YYEEEE. V was cut by 0 bases and J by 4 bases, with 18 bases left in between. CDR3 length: 17 amino acids. CDR3 sequence (DNA): TGTGCCAGCAGCTTGGAGGGCAGGCCAGCTGGATCAGATACGCAGTATTTT. This translates into CASSLEGRPAGSDTQYF.

The V gene is TRBV7-9, the J gene TRBJ1-5, with TRBD1 matching 7 bases. Germline V lookup: CDR1 SEHNR, CDR2 FQNEAQ (reference sequence). After removal of 3 bases from V and 0 bases from J, the junction contained 5 bases not matched to a gene. This CDR3 has 16 residues. This chain's CDR3 is CASSFGTVDSNQPQHF. Here the CDR3 DNA reads TGTGCCAGCAGCTTTGGGACAGTAGATAGCAATCAGCCCCAGCATTTT.

The chain employs TRBV4-2 and TRBJ2-2; 12 bases match TRBD1. The CDR3 sequence is 16 residues long. Unmatched junction bases numbered 4, after V lost 0 bases and J lost 8 bases. Germline values: CDR1 LGHNA, CDR2 YNFKEQ. Here the CDR3 reads CASSQDRGQGAGELFF. The CDR3 DNA reads as TGTGCCAGCAGCCAAGATCGGGGACAGGGGGCAGGGGAGCTGTTTTTT.

This sequence joins TRBV12-5 and TRBJ2-5; D might be TRBD2 (5 bases). In germline, CDR1 is LGHNT, CDR2 FRNRAP. The CDR3 totals 17 residues. V shed 2 bases and J shed 4 bases, with 20 bases lying between them. This chain's CDR3 is CASGLNPSLGVVETQYF. CDR3 coding DNA: TGTGCTAGTGGTTTGAACCCTTCGCTCGGGGTGGTAGAGACCCAGTACTTC.

The chain's CDR3 is CASSGPGQFNGYTF. The CDR3 DNA is TGTGCCAGCAGTGGCCCCGGACAGTTCAATGGCTACACCTTC. The rearrangement uses TRBV2 and TRBJ1-2; TRBD1 is a possible D gene (6 bases). Germline CDR1 and CDR2: SNHLY and FYNNEI. Trimming took 4 bases from V and 6 from J, leaving 15 bases between them. There are 14 residues in the CDR3.

This clone was observed a single time. The chain recombines TRBV2 with TRBJ1-1, with D uncertain. CDR1 and CDR2 (germline): SNHLY, FYNNEI. This CDR3 spans 14 amino acids. V was cut by 4 bases and J by 0 bases, with 9 bases left in between. Here the CDR3 DNA reads TGTGCCAGCAGTGTCGAGTTCATGAACACTGAAGCTTTCTTT. This translates into CASSVEFMNTEAFF.

This chain connects TRBV5-1 to TRBJ1-2; D ambiguous. The CDR3 runs 12 residues. V shed 0 bases and J shed 4 bases, with 4 bases lying between them. Per the germline V gene, CDR1 is SGHRS and CDR2 is YFSETQ. Here the CDR3 reads CASSLDPYGYTF. In DNA form, the CDR3 reads TGCGCCAGCAGCTTGGATCCCTATGGCTACACCTTC. Using reference TRBV5-1 and TRBJ1-2 for the parts outside the CDR3, the full variable domain is KAGVTQTPRYLIKTRGQQVTLSCSPISGHRSVSWYQQTPGQGLQFLFEYFSETQRNKGNFPGRFSGRQFSNSRSEMNVSTLELGDSALYLCASSLDPYGYTFGSGTRLTVV.